A single sample gave rise to the 3 T cell receptor beta chains below, sequenced in a study of early T cells in non-severe SARS-CoV-2 infection. MiXCR was run by TCRdb on the 5' RACE reads, yielding one entry per CDR3 protein. The data show more than 45,000 distinct CDR3 sequences, with about 13% seen just once and approximately 10% held by the top ten. The sample consisted of whole blood. The receptors derive from an adult who was a healthcare worker with PCR-confirmed SARS-CoV-2 infection or an uninfected control (not recorded which).

The rearrangement uses TRBV5-6 and TRBJ1-2; maybe TRBD1 (5 bases). The CDR3 sequence is 14 residues long. Trimming took 0 bases from V and 4 from J, leaving 10 bases between them. CDR1 and CDR2 from the germline V gene are SGHDT and YYEEEE. This chain's CDR3 is CASSLGQNTYGYTF. The CDR3 region has the DNA TGTGCCAGCAGCTTGGGACAGAATACCTATGGCTACACCTTC.

The chain employs TRBV3-2 and TRBJ2-2; the table's D call TRBD2 went unverified against the DNA. TRBV3-2 is termed a pseudogene. This CDR3 comprises 14 residues. For the CDR3, the DNA is TGTGCCAGCAGCCAAAATAGCGGCACCGGGGAGCTGTTTTTT. Amino acid sequence: CASSQNSGTGELFF.

This clonotype was seen a few times. The chain combines TRBV5-1 with TRBJ2-6, with D uncertain. The V end was cut by 0 bases, the J end by 0 bases, with 4 bases between. Germline V gene data show CDR1 as SGHRS and CDR2 as YFSETQ. The CDR3 length is 15 residues. The CDR3 region has the DNA TGCGCCAGCAGCTTGGGGTACTCTGGGGCCAACGTCCTGACTTTC. Translated: CASSLGYSGANVLTF.